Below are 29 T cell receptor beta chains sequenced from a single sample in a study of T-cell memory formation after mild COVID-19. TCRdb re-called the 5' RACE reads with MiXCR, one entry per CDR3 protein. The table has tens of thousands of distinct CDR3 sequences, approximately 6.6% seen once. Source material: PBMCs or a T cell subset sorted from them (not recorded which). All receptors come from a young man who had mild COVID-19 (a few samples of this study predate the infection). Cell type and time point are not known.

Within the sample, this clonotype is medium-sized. The CDR3, as DNA: TGTGCCAGCAGTTCCACGGGGGGCATAACCTACGAGCAGTACTTC. Its translation is CASSSTGGITYEQYF. V gene TRBV28 combines with J gene TRBJ2-7; TRBD2 is a possible D gene (7 bases). CDR3 length: 15 amino acids. In germline, CDR1 is MDHEN, CDR2 SYDVKM. V was shortened by 4 bases and J by 2 bases, with 15 bases between the two germline ends.

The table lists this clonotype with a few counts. CDR3 nucleotide sequence: TGTGCCAGCAGTTCTCGGGACAGGAGTGAAGCTTTCTTT. Its protein product is CASSSRDRSEAFF. The chain combines TRBV6-2 or TRBV6-3 with TRBJ1-1, with 8 nucleotides matching TRBD1. This CDR3 spans 13 amino acids. The V segment lost 4 bases and the J segment 7 bases; nucleotides outside the gene matches: 5. Germline values: CDR1 MNHEY, CDR2 SVGEGT.

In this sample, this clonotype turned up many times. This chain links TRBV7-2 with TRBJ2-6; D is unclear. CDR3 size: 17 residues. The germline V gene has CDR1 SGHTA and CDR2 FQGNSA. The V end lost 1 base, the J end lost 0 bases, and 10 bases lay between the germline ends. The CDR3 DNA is TGTGCCAGCAGCTTAGTCGCCGGCACCTCTGGGGCCAACGTCCTGACTTTC. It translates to CASSLVAGTSGANVLTF.

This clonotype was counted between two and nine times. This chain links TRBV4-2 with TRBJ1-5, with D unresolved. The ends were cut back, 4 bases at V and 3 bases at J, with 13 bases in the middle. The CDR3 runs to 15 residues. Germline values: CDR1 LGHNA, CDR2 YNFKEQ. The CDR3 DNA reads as TGTGCCAGCAGCCCCGCGGGCAGCCACAATCAGCCCCAGCATTTT. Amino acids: CASSPAGSHNQPQHF.

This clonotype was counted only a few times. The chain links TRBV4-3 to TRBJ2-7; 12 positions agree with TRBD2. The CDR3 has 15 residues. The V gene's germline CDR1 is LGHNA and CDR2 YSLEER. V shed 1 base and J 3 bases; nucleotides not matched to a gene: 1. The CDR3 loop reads CASSQGTSGNYEQYF. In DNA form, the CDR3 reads TGCGCCAGCAGCCAAGGGACTAGCGGGAACTACGAGCAGTACTTC.

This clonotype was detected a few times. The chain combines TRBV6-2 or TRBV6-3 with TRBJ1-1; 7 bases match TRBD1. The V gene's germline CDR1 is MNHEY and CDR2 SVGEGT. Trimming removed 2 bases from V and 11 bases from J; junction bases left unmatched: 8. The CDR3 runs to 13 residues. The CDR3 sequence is CASSYDLQGTAFF. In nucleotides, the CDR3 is TGTGCCAGCAGTTACGATCTACAGGGGACGGCTTTCTTT.

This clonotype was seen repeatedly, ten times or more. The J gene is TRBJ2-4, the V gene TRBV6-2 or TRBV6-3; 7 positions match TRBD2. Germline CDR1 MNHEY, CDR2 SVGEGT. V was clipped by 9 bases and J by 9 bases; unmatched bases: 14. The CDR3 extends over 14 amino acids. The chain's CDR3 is CASVAGPFQVIQYF. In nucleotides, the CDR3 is TGTGCCAGTGTAGCGGGTCCCTTCCAGGTCATTCAGTACTTC.

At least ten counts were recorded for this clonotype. In DNA, the CDR3 is TGTGCCAGCAGCTCGGACCCCGCCTCCTACAATGAGCAGTTCTTC. It encodes CASSSDPASYNEQFF. The chain couples TRBV7-3 to TRBJ2-1; D not certain. CDR3 length: 15 residues. CDR1 SGHTA and CDR2 FQGTGA come from the germline V gene. Trimming removed 4 bases from V and 0 bases from J, with 10 bases in between.

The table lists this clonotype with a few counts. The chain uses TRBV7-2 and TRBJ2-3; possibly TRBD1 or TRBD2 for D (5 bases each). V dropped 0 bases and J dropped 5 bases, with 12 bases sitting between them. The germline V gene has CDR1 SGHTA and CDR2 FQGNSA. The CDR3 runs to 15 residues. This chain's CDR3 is CASSLAGDGEDTQYF. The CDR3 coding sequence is TGTGCCAGCAGCTTAGCGGGGGACGGGGAAGATACGCAGTATTTT.

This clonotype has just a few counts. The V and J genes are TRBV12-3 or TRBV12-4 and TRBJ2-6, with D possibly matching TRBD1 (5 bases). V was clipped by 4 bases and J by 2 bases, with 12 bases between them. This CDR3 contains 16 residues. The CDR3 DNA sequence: TGTGCCAGCAGTTACGACAGAGGAGCTGGGGCCAACGTCCTGACTTTC. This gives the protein CASSYDRGAGANVLTF.

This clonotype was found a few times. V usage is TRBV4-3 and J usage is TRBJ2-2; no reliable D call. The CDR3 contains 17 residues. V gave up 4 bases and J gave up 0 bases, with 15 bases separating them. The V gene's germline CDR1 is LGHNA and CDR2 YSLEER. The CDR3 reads CASSPETRRTNTGELFF. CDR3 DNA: TGCGCCAGCAGCCCAGAGACTCGACGGACGAACACCGGGGAGCTGTTTTTT.

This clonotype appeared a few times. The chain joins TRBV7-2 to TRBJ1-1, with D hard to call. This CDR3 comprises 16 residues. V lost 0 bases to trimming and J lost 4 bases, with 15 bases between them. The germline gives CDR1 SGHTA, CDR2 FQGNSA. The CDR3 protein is CASSLALGWVVTEAFF. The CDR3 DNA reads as TGTGCCAGCAGCTTAGCGCTCGGGTGGGTGGTCACTGAAGCTTTCTTT.

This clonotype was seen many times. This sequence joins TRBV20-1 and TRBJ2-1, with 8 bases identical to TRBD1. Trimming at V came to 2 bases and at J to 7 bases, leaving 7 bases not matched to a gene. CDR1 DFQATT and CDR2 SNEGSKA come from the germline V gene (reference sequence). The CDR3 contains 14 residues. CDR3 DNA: TGCAGTGCTAGATTCGGACAGGGAAAAAATGAGCAGTTCTTC. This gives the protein CSARFGQGKNEQFF.

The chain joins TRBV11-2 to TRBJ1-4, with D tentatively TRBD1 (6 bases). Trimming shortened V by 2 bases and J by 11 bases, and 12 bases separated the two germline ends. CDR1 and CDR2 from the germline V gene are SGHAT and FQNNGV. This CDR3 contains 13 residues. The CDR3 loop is CASSLLRDTKLFF. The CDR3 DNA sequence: TGTGCCAGCAGCTTACTCCGGGACACTAAACTGTTTTTT.

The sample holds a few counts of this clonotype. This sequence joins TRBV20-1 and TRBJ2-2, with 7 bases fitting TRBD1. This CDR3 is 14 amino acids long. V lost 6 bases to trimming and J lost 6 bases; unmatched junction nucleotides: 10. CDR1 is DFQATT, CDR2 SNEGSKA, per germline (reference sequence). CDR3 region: CSARTGVVAGELFF. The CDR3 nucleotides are TGCAGTGCCAGGACAGGAGTAGTAGCCGGGGAGCTGTTTTTT.

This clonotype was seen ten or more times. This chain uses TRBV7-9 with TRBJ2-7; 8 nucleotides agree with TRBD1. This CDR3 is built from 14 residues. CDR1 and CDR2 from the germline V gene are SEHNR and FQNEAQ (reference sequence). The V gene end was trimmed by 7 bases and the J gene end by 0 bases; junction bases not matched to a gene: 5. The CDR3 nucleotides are TGTGCCAGCAAACAACAGGGGGGCTCCTACGAGCAGTACTTC. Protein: CASKQQGGSYEQYF.

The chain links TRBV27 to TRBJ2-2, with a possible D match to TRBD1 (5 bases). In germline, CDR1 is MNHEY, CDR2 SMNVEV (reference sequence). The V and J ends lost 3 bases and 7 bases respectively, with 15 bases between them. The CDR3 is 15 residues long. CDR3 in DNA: TGTGCCAGCAGTTTTGTCCTGGGGCGGAGCGGGGAGCTGTTTTTT. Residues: CASSFVLGRSGELFF.

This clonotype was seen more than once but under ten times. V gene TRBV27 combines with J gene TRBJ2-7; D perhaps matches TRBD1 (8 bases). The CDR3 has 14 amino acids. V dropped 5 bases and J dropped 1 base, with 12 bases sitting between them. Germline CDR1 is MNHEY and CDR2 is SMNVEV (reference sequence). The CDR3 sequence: CASSVQGGSYEQYF. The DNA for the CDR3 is TGTGCCAGCAGTGTACAGGGGGGGTCCTACGAGCAGTACTTC.

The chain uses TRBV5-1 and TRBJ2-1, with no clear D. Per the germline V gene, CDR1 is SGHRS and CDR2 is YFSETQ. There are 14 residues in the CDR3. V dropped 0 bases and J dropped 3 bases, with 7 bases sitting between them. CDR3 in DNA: TGCGCCAGCAGCTTGGCTGTTGACTACAATGAGCAGTTCTTC. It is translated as CASSLAVDYNEQFF.

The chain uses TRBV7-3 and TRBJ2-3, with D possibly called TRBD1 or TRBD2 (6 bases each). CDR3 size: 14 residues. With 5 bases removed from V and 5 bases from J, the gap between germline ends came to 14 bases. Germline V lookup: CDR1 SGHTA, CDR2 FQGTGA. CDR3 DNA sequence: TGTGCCAGCAGCCCAGGGGCGGGGATAGATACGCAGTATTTT. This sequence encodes CASSPGAGIDTQYF.

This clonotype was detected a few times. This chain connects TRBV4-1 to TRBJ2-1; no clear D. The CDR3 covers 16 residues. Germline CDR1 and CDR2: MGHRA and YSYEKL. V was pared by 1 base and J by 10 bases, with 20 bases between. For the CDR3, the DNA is TGCGCCAGCAGCCAAGTTTCTGTCGCCGCTCGAGGCGAGCAGTTCTTC. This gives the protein CASSQVSVAARGEQFF.

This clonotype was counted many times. The CDR3 is CASRTDYFSPLHF. The CDR3 DNA sequence: TGTGCCAGCCGGACAGATTACTTTTCACCCCTCCACTTT. The chain couples TRBV6-2 or TRBV6-3 to TRBJ1-6; D perhaps matches TRBD1 (6 bases). The CDR3 runs 13 residues. The V gene lost 8 bases and the J gene lost 9 bases, with 14 bases spanning the gap. Per germline, CDR1 MNHEY and CDR2 SVGEGT.

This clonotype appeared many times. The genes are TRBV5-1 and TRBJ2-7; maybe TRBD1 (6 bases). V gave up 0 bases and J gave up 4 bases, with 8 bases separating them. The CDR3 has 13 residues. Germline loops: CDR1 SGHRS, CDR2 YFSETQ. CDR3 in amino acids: CASSLETGYEQYF. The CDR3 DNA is TGCGCCAGCAGCTTGGAGACAGGTTACGAGCAGTACTTC.

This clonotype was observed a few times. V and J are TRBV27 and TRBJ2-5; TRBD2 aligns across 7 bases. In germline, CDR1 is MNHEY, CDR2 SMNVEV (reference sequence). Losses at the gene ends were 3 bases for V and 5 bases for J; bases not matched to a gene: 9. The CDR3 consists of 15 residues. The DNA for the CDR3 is TGTGCCAGCAGTTTCGGGGGATGGGAGGGGGAGACCCAGTACTTC. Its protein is CASSFGGWEGETQYF.

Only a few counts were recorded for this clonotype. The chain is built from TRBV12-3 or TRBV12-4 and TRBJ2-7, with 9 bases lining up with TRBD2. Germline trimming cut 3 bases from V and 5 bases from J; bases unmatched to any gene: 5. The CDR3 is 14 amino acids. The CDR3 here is CASSFGLAGNEQYF. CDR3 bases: TGTGCCAGCAGTTTTGGGCTAGCGGGGAACGAGCAGTACTTC.

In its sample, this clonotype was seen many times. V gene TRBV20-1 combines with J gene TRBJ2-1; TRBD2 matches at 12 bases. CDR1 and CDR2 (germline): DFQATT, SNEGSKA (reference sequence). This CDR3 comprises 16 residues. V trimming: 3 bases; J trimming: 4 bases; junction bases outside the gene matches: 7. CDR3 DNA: TGCAGTGCTAGGACTAGCGGGGGAGAAAGGTACAATGAGCAGTTCTTC. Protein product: CSARTSGGERYNEQFF.

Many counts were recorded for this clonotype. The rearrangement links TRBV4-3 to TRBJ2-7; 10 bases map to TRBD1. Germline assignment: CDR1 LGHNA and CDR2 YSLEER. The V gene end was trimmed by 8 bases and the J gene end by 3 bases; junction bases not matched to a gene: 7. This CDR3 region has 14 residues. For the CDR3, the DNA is TGCGCCAGCGCCCGGGACAGGGGCCGCTACGAGCAGTACTTC. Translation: CASARDRGRYEQYF.

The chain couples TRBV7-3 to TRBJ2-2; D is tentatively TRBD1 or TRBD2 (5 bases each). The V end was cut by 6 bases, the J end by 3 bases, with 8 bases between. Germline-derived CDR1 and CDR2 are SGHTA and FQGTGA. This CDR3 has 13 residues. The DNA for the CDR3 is TGTGCCAGCAGTCCGGGGCACACCGGGGAGCTGTTTTTT. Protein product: CASSPGHTGELFF.

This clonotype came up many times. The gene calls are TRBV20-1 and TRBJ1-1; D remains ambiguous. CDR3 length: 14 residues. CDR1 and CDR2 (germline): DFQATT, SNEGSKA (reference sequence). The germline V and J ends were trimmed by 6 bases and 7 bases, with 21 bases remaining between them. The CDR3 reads CSAVVEGHPIEAFF. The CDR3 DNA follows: TGCAGTGCAGTGGTCGAAGGTCACCCCATTGAAGCTTTCTTT.